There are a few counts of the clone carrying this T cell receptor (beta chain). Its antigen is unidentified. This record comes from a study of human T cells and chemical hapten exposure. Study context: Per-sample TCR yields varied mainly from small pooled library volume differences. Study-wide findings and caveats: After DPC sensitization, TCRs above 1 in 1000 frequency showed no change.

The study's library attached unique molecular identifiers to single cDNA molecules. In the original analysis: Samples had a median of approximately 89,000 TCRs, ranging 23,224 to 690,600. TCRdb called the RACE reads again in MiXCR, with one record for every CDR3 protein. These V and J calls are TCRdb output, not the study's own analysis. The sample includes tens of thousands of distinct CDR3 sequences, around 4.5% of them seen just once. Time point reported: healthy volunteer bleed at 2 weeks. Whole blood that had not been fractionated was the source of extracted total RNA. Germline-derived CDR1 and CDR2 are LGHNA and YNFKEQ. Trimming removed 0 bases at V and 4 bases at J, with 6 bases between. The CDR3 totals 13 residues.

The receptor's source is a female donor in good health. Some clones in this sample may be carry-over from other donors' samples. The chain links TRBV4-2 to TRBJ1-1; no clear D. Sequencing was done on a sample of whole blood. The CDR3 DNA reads TGTGCCAGCAGCCAAGAGTTGGGCACTGAAGCTTTCTTT. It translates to CASSQELGTEAFF.